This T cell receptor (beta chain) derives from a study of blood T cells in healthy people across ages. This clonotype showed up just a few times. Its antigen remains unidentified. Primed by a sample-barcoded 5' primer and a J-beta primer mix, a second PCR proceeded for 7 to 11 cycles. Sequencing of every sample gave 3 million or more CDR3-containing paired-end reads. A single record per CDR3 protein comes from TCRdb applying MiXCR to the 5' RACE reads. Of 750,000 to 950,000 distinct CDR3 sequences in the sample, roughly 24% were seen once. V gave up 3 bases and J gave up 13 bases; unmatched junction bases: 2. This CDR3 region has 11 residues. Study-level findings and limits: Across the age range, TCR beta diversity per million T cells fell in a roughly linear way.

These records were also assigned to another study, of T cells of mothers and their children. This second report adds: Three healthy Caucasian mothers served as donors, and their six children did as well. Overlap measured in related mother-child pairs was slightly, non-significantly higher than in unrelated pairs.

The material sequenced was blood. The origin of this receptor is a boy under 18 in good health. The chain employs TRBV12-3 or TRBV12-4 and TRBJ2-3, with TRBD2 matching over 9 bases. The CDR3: CASSLGTSKYF. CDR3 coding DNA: TGTGCCAGCAGTTTGGGGACTAGCAAGTATTTT.